Each of the 28 T cell receptor beta chains below was sequenced from the same sample in a study of cytomegalovirus exposure and HLA in healthy donors (dated by TCRdb to about 2017). Libraries were made using the immunoSEQ multiplex PCR assay. The multiplex PCR relied on a mix of 60 forward primers for TCR Vbeta segments and 13 reverse primers for TCR Jbeta segments. Entries here come from immuneACCESS through TCRdb and include only in-frame sequences with V and J called. Some clones fail to appear in such tables; in the studies checked, an unresolved V gene covers under half of the shortfall, and the cause of the remainder is unknown. This specimen's table enumerates approximately 47,000 clones. 17% of the sample comes from the top ten. Sequencing was carried out using PBMCs. These receptor sequences come from a male donor in good health and CMV-seronegative.

The chain recombines TRBV4-3 with TRBJ1-2; D not certain. Trimming stripped 1 base from V and 2 bases from J, with 11 bases between. The V gene's germline CDR1 is LGHNA and CDR2 YSLEER. The CDR3 runs to 15 residues. For the CDR3, the DNA is TGCGCCAGCAGCCAAGGGGAAGGACTCAACTATGGCTACACCTTC. This sequence encodes CASSQGEGLNYGYTF.

This sequence joins TRBV6-6 and TRBJ1-3; D remains ambiguous. Trimming left V 6 bases short and J 5 bases short, with 11 bases between. This CDR3 contains 13 residues. Germline loops: CDR1 MNHNY, CDR2 SVGAGI (reference sequence). CDR3 loop: CASRDTRRNTIYF. The CDR3 DNA reads TGTGCCAGCAGAGACACTCGGAGAAACACCATATATTTT.

The CDR3 DNA sequence: TGTGCCAGCAGCGTAGAGGGACAGGGTTGGGGGGAATTGGCCCTCCACTTT. It yields the protein CASSVEGQGWGELALHF. V and J are TRBV9 and TRBJ1-6, with TRBD1 identical over 9 bases. This CDR3 contains 17 residues. Germline V lookup: CDR1 SGDLS, CDR2 YYNGEE. Trimming removed 0 bases from V and 14 bases from J; junction bases left unmatched: 15.

The V call is TRBV19, the J call TRBJ2-7; unclear D gene. The germline V gene has CDR1 LNHDA and CDR2 SQIVND (reference sequence). The CDR3 spans 13 residues. The ends were cut back, 3 bases at V and 4 bases at J, with 10 bases in the middle. The CDR3 spells CASSIPTLYEQYF. As DNA, the CDR3 is TGTGCCAGTAGTATTCCCACCCTATACGAGCAGTACTTC.

The rearrangement links TRBV29-1 to TRBJ2-7, with a tentative D call TRBD2 (5 bases). The CDR3 runs to 12 residues. The ends were cut back, 5 bases at V and 3 bases at J, with 11 bases in the middle. The V gene's germline CDR1 is SQVTM and CDR2 ANQGSEA. CDR3 DNA: TGCAGCGTTTCGTCGGGGAACTACGAGCAGTACTTC. Translating it yields CSVSSGNYEQYF.

The V and J genes are TRBV6-5 and TRBJ1-2; D perhaps matches TRBD1 (6 bases). The CDR3 is made up of 16 amino acids. From germline, CDR1 is MNHEY and CDR2 SVGAGI. V lost 4 bases and J lost 3, with 18 bases in between. CDR3 coding DNA: TGTGCCAGCAGTTCCCCTCACGCCAGGGGAGACTATGGCTACACCTTC. As protein: CASSSPHARGDYGYTF.

The chain uses TRBV7-9 and TRBJ2-7; maybe TRBD1 (6 bases). V lost 6 bases to trimming and J lost 2 bases, with 11 bases between them. Germline assignment: CDR1 SEHNR and CDR2 FQNEAQ (reference sequence). This CDR3 region has 13 residues. The CDR3 loop is CASSKQGPYEQYF. The CDR3 region has the DNA TGTGCCAGCAGTAAACAGGGTCCCTACGAGCAGTACTTC.

The chain recombines TRBV5-1 with TRBJ2-3, with TRBD2 matching over 11 bases. V shed 0 bases, J shed 1 base, and the junction held 1 base outside the gene matches. CDR1 and CDR2 from the germline V gene are SGHRS and YFSETQ. The CDR3 covers 16 residues. CDR3 sequence: CASSLVLAGGTDTQYF. CDR3 nucleotide sequence: TGCGCCAGCAGCTTGGTACTAGCGGGGGGCACAGATACGCAGTATTTT.

The genes are TRBV5-1 and TRBJ1-4; D perhaps matches TRBD1 (6 bases). The V gene lost 0 bases and the J gene lost 5 bases, with 14 bases spanning the gap. CDR3 size: 16 residues. In germline, CDR1 is SGHRS, CDR2 YFSETQ. The CDR3 bases are TGCGCCAGCAGCTTGGGGGTTGGGCAGGGGAATGAAAAACTGTTTTTT. Protein product: CASSLGVGQGNEKLFF.

The chain recombines TRBV4-2 with TRBJ2-2, with TRBD2 as a possible D gene (5 bases). CDR3 length equals 18 residues. From germline, CDR1 is LGHNA and CDR2 YNFKEQ. Trimming stripped 0 bases from V and 1 base from J, with 15 bases between. The CDR3 sequence is CASSQDPLRGLNTGELFF. CDR3 in DNA: TGTGCCAGCAGCCAAGACCCCTTGAGAGGACTGAACACCGGGGAGCTGTTTTTT.

The rearrangement links TRBV5-6 to TRBJ1-1; 9 bases fit TRBD1. The germline V gene encodes CDR1 SGHDT and CDR2 YYEEEE. CDR3 length: 14 amino acids. V trimming: 3 bases; J trimming: 2 bases; junction bases outside the gene matches: 2. Here the CDR3 reads CASSWDRDNTEAFF. The CDR3 nucleotides are TGTGCCAGCAGCTGGGACAGGGATAACACTGAAGCTTTCTTT. The full variable domain, in which reference TRBV5-6 and TRBJ1-1 provide the parts outside the CDR3, is DAGVTQSPTHLIKTRGQQVTLRCSPKSGHDTVSWYQQALGQGPQFIFQYYEEEERQRGNFPDRFSGHQFPNYSSELNVNALLLGDSALYLCASSWDRDNTEAFFGQGTRLTVV.

V usage is TRBV27 and J usage is TRBJ2-1, with 7 positions matching TRBD1. This CDR3 contains 15 residues. Germline loops: CDR1 MNHEY, CDR2 SMNVEV (reference sequence). The junction had 6 bases not matched to a gene; V was cut back by 3 bases and J by 4 bases. This chain's CDR3 is CASSFMTGQYNEQFF. CDR3 in DNA: TGTGCCAGCAGTTTTATGACAGGGCAGTACAATGAGCAGTTCTTC.

The chain combines TRBV29-1 with TRBJ1-1; 7 bases agree with TRBD1. The length of the CDR3 is 13 residues. J gave up 4 bases and V 4 bases, and 6 bases lay outside the gene matches. Germline V gene sequence: CDR1 SQVTM, CDR2 ANQGSEA. This CDR3 is CSVARGVGTEAFF. In DNA form, the CDR3 reads TGCAGCGTTGCCAGGGGGGTCGGCACTGAAGCTTTCTTT.

This chain links TRBV4-1 with TRBJ1-1; D not resolved. In germline, CDR1 is MGHRA, CDR2 YSYEKL. The CDR3 sequence is 14 residues long. The ends were cut back, 0 bases at V and 2 bases at J, with 7 bases in the middle. The CDR3 DNA is TGCGCCAGCAGCCAAGACCCTTTTAACACTGAAGCTTTCTTT. Amino acids: CASSQDPFNTEAFF.

About this clone: Distinct nucleotide sequences in the sample also encode this CDR3. This rearrangement joins TRBV6-4 to TRBJ2-3, with TRBD2 matching over 13 bases. This CDR3 is 15 amino acids long. Germline CDR1 is MRHNA and CDR2 is SNTAGT. V was pared by 4 bases and J by 4 bases, with 2 bases of the junction left unmatched. This chain's CDR3 is CASSGTSGGADTQYF. Written as DNA, the CDR3 is TGTGCCAGCAGTGGGACTAGCGGGGGCGCAGATACGCAGTATTTT.

The CDR3 DNA reads TGTGCCAGCAGCTTATCACAGTTTGGAAACACCATATATTTT. It is translated as CASSLSQFGNTIYF. The genes are TRBV11-2 and TRBJ1-3; the D is unclear. V was trimmed by 2 bases and J by 3 bases, leaving 8 bases between them. This CDR3 has 14 amino acids. Germline V lookup: CDR1 SGHAT, CDR2 FQNNGV. Supplemented by reference TRBV11-2 and TRBJ1-3, the full variable domain reads EAGVAQSPRYKIIEKRQSVAFWCNPISGHATLYWYQQILGQGPKLLIQFQNNGVVDDSQLPKDRFSAERLKGVDSTLKIQPAKLEDSAVYLCASSLSQFGNTIYFGEGSWLTVV.

The chain is built from TRBV6-5 and TRBJ1-2; D remains ambiguous. The CDR3 sequence is 15 residues long. CDR1 and CDR2 from the germline V gene are MNHEY and SVGAGI. V lost 4 bases to trimming and J lost 4 bases, with 16 bases between them. For the CDR3, the DNA is TGTGCCAGCAGTTCCCTACCGAAAGGAGGCTATGGCTACACCTTC. Its protein product is CASSSLPKGGYGYTF.

The gene calls are TRBV7-3 and TRBJ2-6; D call uncertain. This CDR3 spans 18 amino acids. V shed 0 bases and J shed 0 bases, with 12 bases lying between them. Germline CDR1 is SGHTA and CDR2 is FQGTGA. The CDR3 is CASSLTSGQLSGANVLTF. The CDR3 nucleotides are TGTGCCAGCAGCTTAACGTCAGGCCAACTCTCTGGGGCCAACGTCCTGACTTTC.

The J gene is TRBJ2-7, the V gene TRBV7-9; D unclear. The V gene's germline CDR1 is SEHNR and CDR2 FQNEAQ (reference sequence). The CDR3 has 12 residues. Trimming took off 5 bases at V and 2 bases at J, with 7 bases between the two ends. CDR3 nucleotides: TGTGCCAGCAGCCAAGGAGCCTACGAGCAGTACTTC. Residues: CASSQGAYEQYF.

The chain employs TRBV6-1 and TRBJ2-1; TRBD1 is a possible D gene (6 bases). Germline loops: CDR1 MNHNS, CDR2 SASEGT. The CDR3 has 15 amino acids. V gave up 5 bases and J gave up 6 bases, with 17 bases separating them. The CDR3 DNA reads as TGTGCCAGCAGTAAAAGGGACACCCCAAGCAATGAGCAGTTCTTC. The encoded protein is CASSKRDTPSNEQFF.

The rearrangement links TRBV11-2 to TRBJ2-7, with 8 positions matching TRBD1. The germline gives CDR1 SGHAT, CDR2 FQNNGV. The CDR3 is 16 amino acids. The V and J ends lost 5 bases and 5 bases, in that order; junction bases with no gene match: 14. As DNA, the CDR3 is TGTGCCAGCAGCCCCAGGGGGCGGATAAATACGAACGAGCAGTACTTC. Amino acid sequence: CASSPRGRINTNEQYF.

The V and J genes are TRBV29-1 and TRBJ1-2, with D unresolved. The CDR3 runs 12 residues. The V end was cut by 6 bases, the J end by 5 bases, with 13 bases between. The germline V gene encodes CDR1 SQVTM and CDR2 ANQGSEA. The CDR3 spells CSVESTRYGYTF. CDR3 DNA: TGCAGCGTCGAGAGTACCCGTTATGGCTACACCTTC.

This chain joins TRBV7-9 and TRBJ1-2; 9 bases map to TRBD1. CDR1 is SEHNR, CDR2 FQNEAQ, per germline (reference sequence). This CDR3 region has 15 residues. Trimming removed 4 bases from V and 8 bases from J; junction bases left unmatched: 11. The CDR3 here is CASSYEPQGAEGYTF. The CDR3 DNA sequence: TGTGCCAGCAGCTACGAACCACAGGGGGCTGAAGGCTACACCTTC.

The rearrangement joins TRBV4-1 to TRBJ2-5; tentatively, D is TRBD2 (6 bases). With 0 bases removed from V and 4 bases from J, the gap between germline ends came to 12 bases. The CDR3 length is 15 residues. Germline V gives CDR1 MGHRA, CDR2 YSYEKL. The CDR3 reads CASSQEPLARETQYF. In nucleotides, the CDR3 is TGCGCCAGCAGCCAAGAACCCCTAGCGCGAGAGACCCAGTACTTC.

The CDR3 DNA is TGTGCCAGCAGTTACTCGACAGGCTCGGGTGGCTACACCTTC. This translates into CASSYSTGSGGYTF. The chain has TRBV6-5 and TRBJ1-2, with D possibly being TRBD1 (6 bases). The CDR3 loop spans 14 amino acids. Trimming pared 0 bases from V and 7 bases from J, leaving 12 bases between. Germline CDR1 reads MNHEY; CDR2 reads SVGAGI.

This chain joins TRBV7-2 and TRBJ2-7, with 8 bases aligning to TRBD1. The CDR3 covers 13 residues. The V segment lost 3 bases and the J segment 7 bases; nucleotides outside the gene matches: 5. The germline CDR1 and CDR2 sequences are SGHTA and FQGNSA. Here the CDR3 reads CASSFSGGREQYF. DNA of the CDR3: TGTGCCAGCAGCTTCTCAGGGGGCCGGGAGCAGTACTTC.

The chain carries TRBV11-2 and TRBJ2-7; D unclear. There are 13 residues in the CDR3. CDR1 SGHAT and CDR2 FQNNGV come from the germline V gene. Deletions cut 5 bases from V and 1 base from J, with 9 bases between. The CDR3 loop is CASSLQSSYEQYF. DNA for the CDR3: TGTGCCAGCAGCCTCCAGTCGTCCTACGAGCAGTACTTC.

The chain carries TRBV7-2 and TRBJ2-3, with unresolved D. V dropped 6 bases and J dropped 0 bases, with 7 bases sitting between them. This CDR3 has 13 amino acids. Germline V lookup: CDR1 SGHTA, CDR2 FQGNSA. DNA for the CDR3: TGTGCCAGCAGAGTCAGTAGCACAGATACGCAGTATTTT. It yields the protein CASRVSSTDTQYF.